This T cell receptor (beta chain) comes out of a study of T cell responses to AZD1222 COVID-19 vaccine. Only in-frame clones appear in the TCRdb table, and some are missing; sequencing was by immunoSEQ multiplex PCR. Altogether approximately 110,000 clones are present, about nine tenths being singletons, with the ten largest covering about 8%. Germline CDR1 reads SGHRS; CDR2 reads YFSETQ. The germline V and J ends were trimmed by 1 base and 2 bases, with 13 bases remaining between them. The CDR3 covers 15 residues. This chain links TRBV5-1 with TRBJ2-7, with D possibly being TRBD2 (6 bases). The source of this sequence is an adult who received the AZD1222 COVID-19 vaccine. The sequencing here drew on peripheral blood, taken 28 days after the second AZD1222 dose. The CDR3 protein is CASSLLGDSTYEQYF. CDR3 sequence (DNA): TGCGCCAGCAGCTTGTTGGGGGACTCCACCTACGAGCAGTACTTC.